This T cell receptor (beta chain) stems from a study of T-cell reconstitution after alpha-beta-depleted transplantation in children. TCRbeta library construction was performed incorporating unique molecular identifiers. Each CDR3 protein gets one entry after TCRdb re-called the PCR reads with MiXCR. The sample shows some 550,000 distinct CDR3 sequences, 15% to 20% of them seen only once. The CDR3 spans 16 residues. CDR1 is SGDLS, CDR2 YYNGEE, per germline. V dropped 2 bases and J dropped 4; count of bases not matched to a gene: 5. This clonotype was observed a handful of times. The gene calls are TRBV9 and TRBJ2-1; 11 nucleotides match TRBD2. This material consisted of PBMCs from the stem cell graft donor, taken from the stem cell graft. The sequence was obtained from a human donor who donated a stem cell graft to a child with acute lymphoblastic leukemia. In DNA form, the CDR3 reads TGTGCCAGCAGCGTGACTAGCGGGGCAATATACAATGAGCAGTTCTTC. Translating it yields CASSVTSGAIYNEQFF.